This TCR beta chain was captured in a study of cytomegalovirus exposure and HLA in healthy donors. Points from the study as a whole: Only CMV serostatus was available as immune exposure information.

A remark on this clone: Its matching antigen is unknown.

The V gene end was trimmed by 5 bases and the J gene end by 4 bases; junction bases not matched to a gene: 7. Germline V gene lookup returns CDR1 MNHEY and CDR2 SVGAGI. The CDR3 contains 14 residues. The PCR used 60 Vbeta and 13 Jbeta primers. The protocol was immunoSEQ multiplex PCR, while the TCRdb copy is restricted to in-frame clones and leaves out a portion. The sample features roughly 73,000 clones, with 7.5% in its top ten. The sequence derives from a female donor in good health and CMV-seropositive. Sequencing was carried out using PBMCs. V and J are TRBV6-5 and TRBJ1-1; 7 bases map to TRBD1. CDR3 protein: CASSEGARATEAFF. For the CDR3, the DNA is TGTGCCAGCAGTGAGGGGGCCAGGGCCACTGAAGCTTTCTTT.